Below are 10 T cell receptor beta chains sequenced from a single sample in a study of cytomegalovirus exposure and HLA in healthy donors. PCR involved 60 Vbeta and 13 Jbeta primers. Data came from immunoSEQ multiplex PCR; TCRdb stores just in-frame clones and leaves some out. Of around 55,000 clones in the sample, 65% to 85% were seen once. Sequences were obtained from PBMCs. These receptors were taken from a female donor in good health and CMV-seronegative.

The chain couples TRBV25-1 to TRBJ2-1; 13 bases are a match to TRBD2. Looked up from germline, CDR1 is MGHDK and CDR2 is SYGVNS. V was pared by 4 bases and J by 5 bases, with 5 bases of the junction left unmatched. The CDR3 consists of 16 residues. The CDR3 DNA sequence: TGTGCCAGCAGTGGGACTAGCGGGAGTAGGGACAATGAGCAGTTCTTC. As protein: CASSGTSGSRDNEQFF.

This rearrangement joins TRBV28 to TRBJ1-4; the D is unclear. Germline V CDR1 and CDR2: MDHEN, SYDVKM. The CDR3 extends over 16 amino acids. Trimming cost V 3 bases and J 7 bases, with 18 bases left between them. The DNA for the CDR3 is TGTGCCAGCAGTTTCTTCCAATTATTTTCGGGTGAAAAACTGTTTTTT. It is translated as CASSFFQLFSGEKLFF.

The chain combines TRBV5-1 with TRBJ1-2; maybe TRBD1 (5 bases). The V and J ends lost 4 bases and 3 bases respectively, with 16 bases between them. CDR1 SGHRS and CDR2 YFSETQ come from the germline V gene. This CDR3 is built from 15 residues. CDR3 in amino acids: CASSPEGGVYYGYTF. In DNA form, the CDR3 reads TGCGCCAGCAGCCCGGAAGGAGGGGTTTACTATGGCTACACCTTC.

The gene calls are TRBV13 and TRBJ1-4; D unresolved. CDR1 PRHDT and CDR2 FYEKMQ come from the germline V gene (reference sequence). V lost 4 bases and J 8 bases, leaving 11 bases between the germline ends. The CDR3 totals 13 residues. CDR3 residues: CASSSESGEKLFF. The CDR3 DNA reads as TGTGCCAGCAGCTCCGAATCCGGGGAAAAACTGTTTTTT.

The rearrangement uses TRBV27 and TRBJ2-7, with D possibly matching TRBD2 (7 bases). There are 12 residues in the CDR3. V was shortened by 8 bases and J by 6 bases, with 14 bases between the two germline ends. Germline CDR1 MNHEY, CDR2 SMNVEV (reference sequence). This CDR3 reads CASSTGGLEQYF. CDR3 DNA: TGTGCCAGCTCGACGGGGGGCCTCGAGCAGTACTTC.

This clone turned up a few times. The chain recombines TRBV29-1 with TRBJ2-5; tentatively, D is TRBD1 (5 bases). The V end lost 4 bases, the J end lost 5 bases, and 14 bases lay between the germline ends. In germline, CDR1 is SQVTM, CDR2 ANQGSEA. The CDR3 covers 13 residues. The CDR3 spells CSVVSQGMETQYF. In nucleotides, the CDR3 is TGCAGCGTTGTGTCCCAGGGCATGGAGACCCAGTACTTC.

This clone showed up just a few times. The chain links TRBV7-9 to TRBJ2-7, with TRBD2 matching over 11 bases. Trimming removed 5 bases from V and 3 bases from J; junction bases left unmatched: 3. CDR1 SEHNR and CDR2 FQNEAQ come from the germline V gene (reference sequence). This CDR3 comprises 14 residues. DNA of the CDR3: TGTGCCAGCAGCACTAGCGGGAGTCACTACGAGCAGTACTTC. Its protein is CASSTSGSHYEQYF.

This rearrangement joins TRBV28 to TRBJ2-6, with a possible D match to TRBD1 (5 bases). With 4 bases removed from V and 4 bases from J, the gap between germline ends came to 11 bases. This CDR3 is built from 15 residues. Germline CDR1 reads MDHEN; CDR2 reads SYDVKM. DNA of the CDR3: TGTGCCAGCAGTTCCTCAGGGTCCGGGGCCAACGTCCTGACTTTC. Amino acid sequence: CASSSSGSGANVLTF.

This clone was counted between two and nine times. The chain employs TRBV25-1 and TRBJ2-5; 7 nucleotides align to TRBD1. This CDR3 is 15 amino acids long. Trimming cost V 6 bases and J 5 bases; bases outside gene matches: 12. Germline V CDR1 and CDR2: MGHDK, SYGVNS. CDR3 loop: CASRELGGYGETQYF. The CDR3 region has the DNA TGTGCCAGCAGGGAGCTAGGGGGCTATGGTGAGACCCAGTACTTC.

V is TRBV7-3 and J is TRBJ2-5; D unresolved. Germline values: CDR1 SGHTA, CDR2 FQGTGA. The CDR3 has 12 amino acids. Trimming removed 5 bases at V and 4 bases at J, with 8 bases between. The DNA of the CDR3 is TGTGCCAGCAGCCAGGTGGGAGAGACCCAGTACTTC. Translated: CASSQVGETQYF.